These 17 T cell receptor beta chains came from one sample sequenced in a study of blood T cells in healthy people across ages. The use of a sample-barcoded 5' primer and a J-beta primer mix characterized a second PCR of roughly 6 to 11 cycles. MiXCR was run by TCRdb on the 5' RACE reads, yielding one entry per CDR3 protein. The top ten hold roughly a fifth of the sample, which has fewer than 1,000,000 distinct CDR3 sequences, around 45% seen once. Sequenced material: blood. These receptors were taken from a man aged 60 to 69 in good health.

This clonotype was counted a single time. The rearrangement links TRBV6-5 to TRBJ2-2, with D possibly matching TRBD2 (5 bases). CDR3 length: 13 residues. Germline CDR1 is MNHEY and CDR2 is SVGAGI. V was trimmed by 11 bases and J by 0 bases, leaving 10 bases between them. For the CDR3, the DNA is TGTGCCGTCGGACTGACGAACACCGGGGAGCTGTTTTTT. Its translation: CAVGLTNTGELFF.

This chain joins TRBV27 and TRBJ1-1; 8 nucleotides align to TRBD1. This CDR3 has 14 residues. J lost 5 bases, V lost 3 bases, and 5 bases had no gene match. Looked up from germline, CDR1 is MNHEY and CDR2 is SMNVEV (reference sequence). The CDR3 sequence: CASSFADRGTEAFF. CDR3 DNA sequence: TGTGCCAGCAGTTTTGCCGACAGGGGAACTGAAGCTTTCTTT.

A note on this clonotype: A read error may be the cause here, since a much bigger clone is one base away. The genes are TRBV10-3 and TRBJ2-7, with D perhaps matching TRBD2 (7 bases). The tail of the sequence fits TRBJ2-5 better, so the J call may be wrong. In germline, CDR1 is ENHRY, CDR2 SYGVKD. This CDR3 region has 15 residues. Written as DNA, the CDR3 is TGTGCCATCAGACAAGGACGGGGGGCCGGGGAGACCCAGTACTTC. Amino acids: CAIRQGRGAGETQYF.

V gene TRBV9 combines with J gene TRBJ2-7; perhaps TRBD1 as D (5 bases). The CDR3 length is 14 residues. Trimming shortened V by 4 bases and J by 7 bases, and 18 bases separated the two germline ends. Germline values: CDR1 SGDLS, CDR2 YYNGEE. The DNA for the CDR3 is TGTGCCAGCAGCCCCAGTTCCAGGGTAGGTGAGCAGTACTTC. Protein product: CASSPSSRVGEQYF. The full variable domain, rest sourced from reference TRBV9 and TRBJ2-7, is DSGVTQTPKHLITATGQRVTLRCSPRSGDLSVYWYQQSLDQGLQFLIQYYNGEERAKGNILERFSAQQFPDLHSELNLSSLELGDSALYFCASSPSSRVGEQYFGPGTRLTVT.

The chain combines TRBV3-1 with TRBJ1-4, with D possibly TRBD1 on 6 matching bases. Between the trimmed V and J ends, which lost 0 bases and 12 bases, there was a span of 14 bases. The CDR3 is 14 amino acids. Germline CDR1 is LGHDT and CDR2 is YNNKEL (reference sequence). The CDR3 sequence: CASSQEDREGELFF. In DNA form, the CDR3 reads TGTGCCAGCAGCCAAGAGGACCGGGAGGGGGAACTGTTTTTT.

This clonotype was picked up one time. The V gene is TRBV29-1, the J gene TRBJ1-2; perhaps TRBD1 as D (5 bases). This CDR3 is 13 amino acids long. Germline-derived CDR1 and CDR2 are SQVTM and ANQGSEA. The V end lost 3 bases, the J end lost 3 bases, and 11 bases lay between the germline ends. CDR3 sequence (DNA): TGCAGCGTTGACGGGGGGTCGGACTATGGCTACACCTTC. Translation: CSVDGGSDYGYTF.

A word on this clonotype: The junction shows a germline mismatch at one end, possibly a read error. V is TRBV2 and J is TRBJ1-4; D gene uncertain. CDR3 length: 13 residues. Germline V gives CDR1 SNHLY, CDR2 FYNNEI. CDR3 in amino acids: CVSSRAGGEKLFF. Here the CDR3 DNA reads TGTGTCAGCAGCCGGGCAGGCGGTGAAAAACTGTTTTTT. Complete variable domain (other parts from reference TRBV2 and TRBJ1-4): EPEVTQTPSHQVTQMGQEVILRCVPISNHLYFYWYRQILGQKVEFLVSFYNNEISEKSEIFDDQFSVERPDGSNFTLKIRSTKLEDSAMYFCVSSRAGGEKLFFGSGTQLSVL.

V gene TRBV7-9 combines with J gene TRBJ2-4, with 8 bases matching TRBD1. CDR3 length: 15 amino acids. Germline assignment: CDR1 SEHNR and CDR2 FQNEAQ (reference sequence). J was trimmed by 1 base and V by 5 bases; bases with no gene match: 4. As DNA, the CDR3 is TGTGCCAGCAGCGGGACAGGAGCCGCCAAAAACATTCAGTACTTC. It is translated as CASSGTGAAKNIQYF.

The chain uses TRBV6-5 and TRBJ2-5, with D possibly TRBD1 on 5 matching bases. V was cut by 6 bases and J by 5 bases, with 16 bases left in between. The CDR3 has 14 amino acids. Germline CDR1 is MNHEY and CDR2 is SVGAGI. The CDR3 reads CASSGHDQLETQYF. CDR3 in DNA: TGTGCCAGCAGCGGACATGATCAACTGGAGACCCAGTACTTC.

The chain recombines TRBV29-1 with TRBJ2-3; 7 bases are a match to TRBD1. The germline V gene has CDR1 SQVTM and CDR2 ANQGSEA. The junction had 12 bases not matched to a gene; V was cut back by 6 bases and J by 6 bases. There are 14 residues in the CDR3. The CDR3: CSVTLSRGTDTQYF. For the CDR3, the DNA is TGCAGCGTCACGTTGAGCAGGGGGACGGATACGCAGTATTTT.

This chain joins TRBV11-2 and TRBJ2-4, with 10 bases that match TRBD1. The J call is in doubt because the DNA end fits TRBJ2-5 better. The CDR3 has 13 residues. The germline CDR1 and CDR2 sequences are SGHAT and FQNNGV. Here the CDR3 DNA reads TGTGCCAGCAGTAAGGGACAGGGGGAGACCCAGTACTTC. Translating it yields CASSKGQGETQYF.

This clonotype was seen a handful of times. This chain uses TRBV9 with TRBJ1-2; D not resolved. Germline CDR1 reads SGDLS; CDR2 reads YYNGEE. The CDR3 has 14 amino acids. Trimming pared 1 base from V and 7 bases from J, leaving 14 bases between. CDR3 coding DNA: TGTGCCAGCAGCGTAAGTCACCCCATAGCTGGCTACACCTTC. Amino acid sequence: CASSVSHPIAGYTF.

The CDR3 DNA is TGTGCCAGCAGCTTAGCAACTAGCGGGGGACCCAATGAGCAGTTCTTC. Protein sequence: CASSLATSGGPNEQFF. The V gene is TRBV7-9, the J gene TRBJ2-1; 11 bases align to TRBD2. The CDR3 contains 16 residues. Germline V gene lookup returns CDR1 SEHNR and CDR2 FQNEAQ (reference sequence). Trimming at V came to 0 bases and at J to 6 bases, leaving 4 bases not matched to a gene. The whole variable domain, remainder taken from reference TRBV7-9 and TRBJ2-1, is DTGVSQNPRHKITKRGQNVTFRCDPISEHNRLYWYRQTLGQGPEFLTYFQNEAQLEKSRLLSDRFSAERPKGSFSTLEIQRTEQGDSAMYLCASSLATSGGPNEQFFGPGTRLTVL.

The V call is TRBV3-1, the J call TRBJ2-3, with D possibly TRBD1 on 5 matching bases. Trimming shortened V by 4 bases and J by 2 bases, and 13 bases separated the two germline ends. Germline V gives CDR1 LGHDT, CDR2 YNNKEL (reference sequence). The CDR3 sequence is 15 residues long. The CDR3 DNA follows: TGTGCCAGCAGCCCCAAGGGGCATCTCACAGATACGCAGTATTTT. Its translation is CASSPKGHLTDTQYF.

The V call is TRBV20-1, the J call TRBJ2-1, with D perhaps matching TRBD2 (6 bases). The CDR3 totals 13 residues. V was trimmed by 1 base and J by 7 bases, leaving 11 bases between them. Per the germline V gene, CDR1 is DFQATT and CDR2 is SNEGSKA (reference sequence). In DNA form, the CDR3 reads TGCAGTGCTAGAGGGGGGGTACGGAATGAGCAGTTCTTC. Its translation is CSARGGVRNEQFF.

V and J are TRBV14 and TRBJ2-1; D not certain. Germline loops: CDR1 SGHDN, CDR2 FVKESK. Trimming stripped 2 bases from V and 5 bases from J, with 10 bases between. CDR3 length: 14 residues. The CDR3: CASSQFVTDNEQFF. The CDR3 region has the DNA TGTGCCAGCAGCCAATTCGTCACAGACAATGAGCAGTTCTTC.

Ten or more counts support this clonotype. This chain joins TRBV29-1 and TRBJ2-3; 9 positions agree with TRBD1. After removal of 4 bases from V and 2 bases from J, the junction contained 7 bases not matched to a gene. Germline loops: CDR1 SQVTM, CDR2 ANQGSEA. The CDR3 contains 15 residues. CDR3 region: CSVATTGGYTDTQYF. The DNA for the CDR3 is TGCAGCGTTGCGACGACAGGGGGATACACAGATACGCAGTATTTT.